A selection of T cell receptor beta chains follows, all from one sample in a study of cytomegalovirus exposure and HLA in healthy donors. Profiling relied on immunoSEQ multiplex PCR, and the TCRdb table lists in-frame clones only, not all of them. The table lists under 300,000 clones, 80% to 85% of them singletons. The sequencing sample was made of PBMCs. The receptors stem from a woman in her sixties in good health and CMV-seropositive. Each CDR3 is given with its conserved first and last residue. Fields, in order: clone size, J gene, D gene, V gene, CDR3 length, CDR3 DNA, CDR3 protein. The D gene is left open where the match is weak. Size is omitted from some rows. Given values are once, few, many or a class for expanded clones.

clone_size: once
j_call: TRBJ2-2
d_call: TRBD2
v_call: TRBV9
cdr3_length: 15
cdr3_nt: TGTGCCAGCAGCCAACTAGCGACGAACACCGGGGAGCTGTTTTTT
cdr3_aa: CASSQLATNTGELFF

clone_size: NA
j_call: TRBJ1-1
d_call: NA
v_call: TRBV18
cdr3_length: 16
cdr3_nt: TGTGCCAGCTCACCATCACCCTCGGGGGGCAACACTGAAGCTTTCTTT
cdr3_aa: CASSPSPSGGNTEAFF

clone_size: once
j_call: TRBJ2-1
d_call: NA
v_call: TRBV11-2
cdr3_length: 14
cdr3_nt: TGTGCCAGCAGAAGAACAGGGCGGATAAATGAGCAGTTCTTC
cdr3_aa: CASRRTGRINEQFF

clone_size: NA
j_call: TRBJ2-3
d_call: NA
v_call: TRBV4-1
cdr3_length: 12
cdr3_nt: TGCGCCAGCAGCCGTCCGTCAGATACGCAGTATTTT
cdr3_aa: CASSRPSDTQYF

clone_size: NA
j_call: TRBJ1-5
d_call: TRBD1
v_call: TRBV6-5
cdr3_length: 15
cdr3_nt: TGTGCCAGCAGTGTCGGGACAGGGTTTGGTCAGCCCCAGCATTTT
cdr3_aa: CASSVGTGFGQPQHF

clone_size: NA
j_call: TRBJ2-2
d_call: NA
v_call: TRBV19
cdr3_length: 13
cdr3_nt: TGTGCCAGTAGACTAGGAAACACCGGGGAGCTGTTTTTT
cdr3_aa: CASRLGNTGELFF

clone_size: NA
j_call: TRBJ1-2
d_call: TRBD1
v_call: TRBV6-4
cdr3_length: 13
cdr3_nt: TGTGCCAGTCTGAACAGGGGGGTAAGGGGCTACACCTTC
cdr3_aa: CASLNRGVRGYTF

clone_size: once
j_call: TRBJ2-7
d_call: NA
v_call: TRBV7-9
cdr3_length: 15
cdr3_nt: TGTGCCAGCACCCATTCCGGGGGACAGAAGTACGAGCAGTACTTC
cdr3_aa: CASTHSGGQKYEQYF

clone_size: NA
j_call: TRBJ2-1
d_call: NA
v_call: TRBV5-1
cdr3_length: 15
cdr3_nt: TGCGCCAGCAGCGACGGGGGCGGGAGTATCGATGAGCAGTTCTTC
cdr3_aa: CASSDGGGSIDEQFF

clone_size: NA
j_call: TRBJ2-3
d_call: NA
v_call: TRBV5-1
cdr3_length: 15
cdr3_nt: TGCGCCAGCAGCTTGGTTTCGGGAAGCACAGATACGCAGTATTTT
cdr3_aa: CASSLVSGSTDTQYF

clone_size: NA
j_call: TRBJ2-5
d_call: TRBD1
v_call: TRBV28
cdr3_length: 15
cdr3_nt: TGTGCCAGCAGCAGGACAGGGGGAGAAGGAAAGACCCAGTACTTC
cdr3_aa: CASSRTGGEGKTQYF

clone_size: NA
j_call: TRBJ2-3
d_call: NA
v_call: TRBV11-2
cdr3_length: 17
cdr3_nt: TGTGCCAGCAGCTTAGAAGAGGGACTCATAAACACAGATACGCAGTATTTT
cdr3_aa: CASSLEEGLINTDTQYF

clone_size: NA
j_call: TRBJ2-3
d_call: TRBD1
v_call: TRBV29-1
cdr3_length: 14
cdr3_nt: TGCAGCGTTGGACCGGGACAGCAATCAGATACGCAGTATTTT
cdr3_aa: CSVGPGQQSDTQYF

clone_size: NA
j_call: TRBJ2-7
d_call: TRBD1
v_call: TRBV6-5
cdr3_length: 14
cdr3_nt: TGTGCCAGCACTCGAGGGACAGGAGCCTACGAGCAGTACTTC
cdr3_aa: CASTRGTGAYEQYF

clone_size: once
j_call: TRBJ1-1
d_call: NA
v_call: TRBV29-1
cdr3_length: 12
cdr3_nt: TGCAGCGCTGGGAGCCTGAACACTGAAGCTTTCTTT
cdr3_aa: CSAGSLNTEAFF

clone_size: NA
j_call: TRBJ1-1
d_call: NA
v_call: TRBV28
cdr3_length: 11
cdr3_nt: TGTGCCAGCAGTTTAAACAGTGAAGCTTTCTTT
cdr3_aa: CASSLNSEAFF

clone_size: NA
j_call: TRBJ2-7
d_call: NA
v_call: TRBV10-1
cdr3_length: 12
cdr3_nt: TGCGCCAGCAGTGCCACAGGCTACGAGCAGTACTTC
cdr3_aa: CASSATGYEQYF

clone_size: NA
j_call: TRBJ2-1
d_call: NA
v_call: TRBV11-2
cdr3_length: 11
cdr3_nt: TGTGCCAGCAGCTTTTCTATTGAGCAGTTCTTC
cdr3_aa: CASSFSIEQFF

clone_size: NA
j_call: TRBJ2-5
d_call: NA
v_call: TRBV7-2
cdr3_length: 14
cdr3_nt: TGTACCAGCAACCTACAGAGTAGCGGAGAGACCCAGTACTTC
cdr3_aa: CTSNLQSSGETQYF

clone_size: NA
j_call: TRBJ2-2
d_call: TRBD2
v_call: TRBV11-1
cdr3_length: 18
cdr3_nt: TGTGCCAGCGCCCAGGGGCTAGCGGGACTGAAAAGCACCGGGGAGCTGTTTTTT
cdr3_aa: CASAQGLAGLKSTGELFF

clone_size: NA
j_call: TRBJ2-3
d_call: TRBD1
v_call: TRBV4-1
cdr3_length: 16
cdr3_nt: TGCGCCAGCAGCCAAACCCAGGGACAGGGCCCAGATACGCAGTATTTT
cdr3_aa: CASSQTQGQGPDTQYF

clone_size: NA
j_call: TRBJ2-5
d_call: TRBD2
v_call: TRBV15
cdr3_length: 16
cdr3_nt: TGTGCCACCAGCAGAGGTGTAGCGGGGCACCAAGAGACCCAGTACTTC
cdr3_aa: CATSRGVAGHQETQYF

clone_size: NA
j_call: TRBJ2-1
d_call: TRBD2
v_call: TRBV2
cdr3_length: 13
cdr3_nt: TGTGCCAGCGGCGGGAGCTCCTACAATGAGCAGTTCTTC
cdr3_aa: CASGGSSYNEQFF

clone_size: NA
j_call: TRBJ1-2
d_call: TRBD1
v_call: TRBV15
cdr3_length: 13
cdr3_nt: TGTGCCACCAGCGGAGACAGGGTCTATGGCTACACCTTC
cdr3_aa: CATSGDRVYGYTF

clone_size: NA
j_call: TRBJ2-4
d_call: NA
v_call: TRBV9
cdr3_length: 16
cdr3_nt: TGTGCCAGCAGCCCGCGACAGCCATCGGACAAAAACATTCAGTACTTC
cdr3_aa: CASSPRQPSDKNIQYF

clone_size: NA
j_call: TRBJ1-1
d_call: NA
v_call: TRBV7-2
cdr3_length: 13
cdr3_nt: TGTGCCAGCAGCCCCCGAGGGCACACTGAAGCTTTCTTT
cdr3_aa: CASSPRGHTEAFF

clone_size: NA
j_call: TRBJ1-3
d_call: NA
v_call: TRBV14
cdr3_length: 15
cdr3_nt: TGTGCCAGCAGCCAAGTGCCCAGGGTGGGAAACACCATATATTTT
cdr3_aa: CASSQVPRVGNTIYF

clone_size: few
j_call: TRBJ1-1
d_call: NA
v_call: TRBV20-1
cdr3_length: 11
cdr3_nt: TGCAGTGCCCTTTGGAACACTGAAGCTTTCTTT
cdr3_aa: CSALWNTEAFF

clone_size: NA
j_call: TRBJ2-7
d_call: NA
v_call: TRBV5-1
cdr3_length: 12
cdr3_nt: TGCGCCAGCAGCTTGTCGGGCTACGAGCAGTACTTC
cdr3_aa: CASSLSGYEQYF